This entry lists 7 T cell receptor beta chains sequenced from one sample in a study of PD-1 blockade in mismatch repair-deficient tumors. Sequenced by immunoSEQ multiplex PCR; TCRdb stores in-frame clones only, minus some. The sample records about 68,000 clones, approximately 78% being singletons. The sample consisted of peripheral blood, taken 2 weeks after starting pembrolizumab. The source of these receptors is an adult with mismatch repair-deficient cancer.

The chain carries TRBV7-8 and TRBJ2-1; D is unresolved. Germline CDR1 reads SGHVS; CDR2 reads FQNEAQ. Trimming took 5 bases from V and 10 from J, leaving 15 bases between them. The CDR3 sequence is 13 residues long. The CDR3 DNA reads TGTGCCAGCAGCCCAGGAATCTTACTAGAGCAGTTCTTC. Protein product: CASSPGILLEQFF.

The chain uses TRBV5-4 and TRBJ2-7, with a possible D match to TRBD1 (6 bases). The CDR3 covers 14 residues. CDR1 and CDR2 from the germline V gene are SGHNT and YYREEE (reference sequence). The germline V and J ends were trimmed by 4 bases and 5 bases, with 16 bases remaining between them. CDR3 bases: TGTGCCAGCAGCCCCCGCCTAGGGGGTGACGAGCAGTACTTC. This translates into CASSPRLGGDEQYF.

The chain has TRBV7-9 and TRBJ2-5, with D uncertain. This CDR3 contains 13 residues. V lost 5 bases and J lost 1, with 8 bases in between. CDR1 and CDR2 (germline): SEHNR, FQNEAQ (reference sequence). The chain's CDR3 is CASSLGPQETQYF. The CDR3 nucleotides are TGTGCCAGCAGCCTTGGACCCCAAGAGACCCAGTACTTC.

This rearrangement joins TRBV7-2 to TRBJ2-5; D might be TRBD1 or TRBD2, each matching 6 bases. CDR1 SGHTA and CDR2 FQGNSA come from the germline V gene. This CDR3 spans 15 amino acids. The V end was cut by 2 bases, the J end by 6 bases, with 16 bases between. The DNA for the CDR3 is TGTGCCAGCAGCTTACTGGAGGGGGTAAGGAAGACCCAGTACTTC. Translating it yields CASSLLEGVRKTQYF.

The genes are TRBV6-1 and TRBJ1-1; no clear D gene. Germline V gene sequence: CDR1 MNHNS, CDR2 SASEGT. The CDR3 extends over 13 amino acids. V shed 8 bases and J shed 0 bases, with 10 bases lying between them. The CDR3, as DNA: TGTGCCAGCGCTACGAATTTGAACACTGAAGCTTTCTTT. Encoded protein: CASATNLNTEAFF.

The chain links TRBV5-1 to TRBJ1-1; a weak D match, TRBD1 (6 bases). The V gene's germline CDR1 is SGHRS and CDR2 YFSETQ. V was clipped by 4 bases and J by 0 bases, with 16 bases between them. This CDR3 comprises 16 residues. CDR3 bases: TGCGCCAGCAGCCAAGGGCAGGGGAGGATGAACACTGAAGCTTTCTTT. Encoded protein: CASSQGQGRMNTEAFF.

This sequence joins TRBV11-2 and TRBJ2-3, with unresolved D. Trimming left V 2 bases short and J 2 bases short, with 8 bases between. The germline CDR1 and CDR2 sequences are SGHAT and FQNNGV. The CDR3 has 14 residues. CDR3 amino acids: CASSLNRDTDTQYF. As DNA, the CDR3 is TGTGCCAGCAGCTTAAATAGGGACACAGATACGCAGTATTTT.